These 14 T cell receptor beta chains share one sample of origin, sequenced in a study of T cell repertoires in cytomegalovirus infection. TCRdb recomputed calls from the reads with MiXCR, one row per CDR3 protein. The table lists around 530,000 distinct CDR3 sequences, roughly 29% of them singletons. The source material was PBMCs. The receptors derive from a human donor in good health (CMV status not recorded). Some clones in this sample may be carry-over from other donors' samples.

The CDR3 nucleotides read TGTGCCAGCAGTGAAGTTCGGCATGAAGCAGATACGCAGTATTTT. Residues: CASSEVRHEADTQYF. The rearrangement uses TRBV2 and TRBJ2-3; D not resolved. The CDR3 loop spans 15 amino acids. With 1 base removed from V and 4 bases from J, the gap between germline ends came to 12 bases. CDR1 SNHLY and CDR2 FYNNEI come from the germline V gene.

The V gene is TRBV7-2, the J gene TRBJ1-2, with 9 bases that match TRBD1. V shed 4 bases, J shed 11 bases, and the junction held 5 bases outside the gene matches. The germline CDR1 and CDR2 sequences are SGHTA and FQGNSA. The CDR3 runs 12 residues. This chain's CDR3 is CASSSRTGVYTF. CDR3 DNA sequence: TGTGCCAGCAGCTCCCGGACAGGGGTTTACACCTTC. Full variable domain (outside the CDR3, taken from reference TRBV7-2 and TRBJ1-2): GAGVSQSPSNKVTEKGKDVELRCDPISGHTALYWYRQSLGQGLEFLIYFQGNSAPDKSGLPSDRFSAERTGGSVSTLTIQRTQQEDSAVYLCASSSRTGVYTFGSGTRLTVV.

This sequence joins TRBV19 and TRBJ1-5; no definite D call. CDR1 is LNHDA and CDR2 is SQIVND in the germline V gene (reference sequence). This CDR3 is built from 15 residues. Trimming left V 0 bases short and J 6 bases short, with 12 bases between. The CDR3 DNA follows: TGTGCCAGTAGTATAGATTTTGACCTAGGTCAGCCCCAGCATTTT. As protein: CASSIDFDLGQPQHF.

V gene TRBV12-3 or TRBV12-4 combines with J gene TRBJ2-1; D ambiguous. CDR3 length equals 12 residues. V shed 3 bases and J shed 10 bases, with 10 bases lying between them. CDR3 coding DNA: TGTGCCAGCAGTTTTTTGGTACTAGAGCAGTTCTTC. Protein: CASSFLVLEQFF.

This clonotype was recorded a few times. The V call is TRBV28, the J call TRBJ2-4, with 7 positions matching TRBD1. This CDR3 is built from 15 residues. With 7 bases clipped from V and 0 bases from J, the junction kept 6 bases outside the gene matches. Per the germline V gene, CDR1 is MDHEN and CDR2 is SYDVKM. Here the CDR3 reads CASMTGKLAKNIQYF. The CDR3, as DNA: TGTGCCAGCATGACAGGGAAGCTAGCCAAAAACATTCAGTACTTC.

This clonotype was seen a handful of times. CDR3 bases: TGCGCCAGCAGTTCCACCGGGACAGGGTTGACAGATACGCAGTATTTT. This encodes CASSSTGTGLTDTQYF. The rearrangement uses TRBV23-1 and TRBJ2-3; 9 bases map to TRBD1. TRBV23-1 is an ORF for which the function is uncertain. This CDR3 comprises 16 residues. Germline trimming cut 5 bases from V and 3 bases from J; bases unmatched to any gene: 9.

The chain joins TRBV27 to TRBJ2-5; 9 nucleotides match TRBD1. The CDR3 has 15 residues. The V and J ends lost 5 bases and 5 bases, in that order; junction bases with no gene match: 9. CDR1 MNHEY and CDR2 SMNVEV come from the germline V gene (reference sequence). The CDR3 nucleotides read TGTGCCAGCAGTCGGCGGACAGGGGTCGTGGAGACCCAGTACTTC. Protein sequence: CASSRRTGVVETQYF.

Many counts were recorded for this clonotype. V is TRBV7-8 and J is TRBJ1-4, with no clear D. The CDR3 length is 15 residues. Germline CDR1 SGHVS, CDR2 FQNEAQ. V was cut by 0 bases and J by 4 bases, with 9 bases left in between. CDR3 sequence: CASSLARFVNEKLFF. CDR3 coding DNA: TGTGCCAGCAGCTTAGCGCGGTTCGTTAATGAAAAACTGTTTTTT.

This clonotype was found a few times. V and J are TRBV7-2 and TRBJ1-3; D gene uncertain. Germline CDR1 is SGHTA and CDR2 is FQGNSA. This CDR3 has 12 amino acids. V was pared by 8 bases and J by 4 bases, with 9 bases between. The CDR3 region is CASVSEGNTIYF. The CDR3 DNA is TGTGCCAGCGTCAGTGAAGGAAACACCATATATTTT.

This clonotype was observed at least ten times. J is TRBJ2-7 and V is TRBV7-9; 7 bases align to TRBD1. Germline assignment: CDR1 SEHNR and CDR2 FQNEAQ (reference sequence). The CDR3 covers 14 residues. Unmatched junction bases numbered 12, after V lost 5 bases and J lost 8 bases. This CDR3 reads CASSRLPGQTKQYF. CDR3 nucleotide sequence: TGTGCCAGCAGCCGTTTACCGGGACAGACTAAGCAGTACTTC.

This clonotype appeared a few times. The gene calls are TRBV20-1 and TRBJ2-3, with 7 bases fitting TRBD2. This CDR3 has 17 amino acids. Germline CDR1 is DFQATT and CDR2 is SNEGSKA (reference sequence). J was trimmed by 1 base and V by 0 bases; bases with no gene match: 10. The CDR3 nucleotides are TGCAGTGCTAGAGATAAACGCGGGAGCGGGGGCACAGATACGCAGTATTTT. This sequence encodes CSARDKRGSGGTDTQYF.

CDR3 sequence: CASSENIRETQYF. The DNA for the CDR3 is TGTGCCAGCAGTGAAAACATCCGGGAGACCCAGTACTTC. The V gene is TRBV25-1, the J gene TRBJ2-5; D is unresolved. V dropped 2 bases and J dropped 5 bases, with 9 bases sitting between them. CDR1 is MGHDK and CDR2 is SYGVNS in the germline V gene. This CDR3 comprises 13 residues.

The chain combines TRBV6-1 with TRBJ2-2, with TRBD2 identical over 11 bases. V trimming: 7 bases; J trimming: 7 bases; junction bases outside the gene matches: 17. This CDR3 comprises 18 residues. Germline V gene sequence: CDR1 MNHNS, CDR2 SASEGT. The CDR3 reads CASTVRLAGGFGDGELFF. Written as DNA, the CDR3 is TGTGCCAGCACGGTCCGGCTAGCGGGAGGCTTTGGAGACGGGGAGCTGTTTTTT.

This rearrangement joins TRBV29-1 to TRBJ2-3, with 9 bases that match TRBD2. V dropped 4 bases and J dropped 1; count of bases not matched to a gene: 9. This CDR3 has 16 residues. Germline V gives CDR1 SQVTM, CDR2 ANQGSEA. CDR3 amino acids: CSVVGASGTGTDTQYF. The CDR3 DNA reads TGCAGCGTTGTCGGGGCTAGCGGGACCGGCACAGATACGCAGTATTTT.